These T cell receptor beta chains were read from a single sample in a study of blood T cell repertoires in COVID-19. Some clones are missing from TCRdb's copy, which holds only in-frame ones; the method was immunoSEQ multiplex PCR. The data contain some 220,000 clones, roughly 80% of them seen just once; the ten biggest clones take up about 5%. The sample comprised peripheral blood. These TCRs come from a woman in her 70s with COVID-19, enrolled during active disease. Both conserved end residues are part of each CDR3. Fields, in order: clone size, D gene, J gene, V gene, CDR3 protein, CDR3 DNA. A D gene is named only where the DNA matches it firmly. Rows may omit the clone size; those that give it use once, few, many or a size class.

NA,NA,TRBJ1-2,TRBV20-1,CSARLRQGYTF,TGCAGTGCTAGACTACGACAAGGCTACACCTTC
few,NA,TRBJ1-4,TRBV27,CASSLGPDLKLFF,TGTGCCAGCAGTTTAGGGCCGGACTTAAAACTGTTTTTT
NA,NA,TRBJ1-6,TRBV4-3,CASSIQGDSPLHF,TGCGCCAGCAGCATACAGGGAGATTCACCCCTCCACTTT
NA,TRBD2,TRBJ2-7,TRBV15,CATSRGGREAHEQYF,TGTGCCACCAGCCGAGGGGGGCGGGAGGCCCACGAGCAGTACTTC
once,NA,TRBJ1-3,TRBV2,CASRAGVSGNTIYF,TGTGCCAGCAGAGCCGGGGTCTCTGGAAACACCATATATTTT
NA,TRBD2,TRBJ2-5,TRBV3-1/TRBV3-2,CASSRTSGADGTQYF,TGTGCCAGCAGCCGGACTAGCGGGGCCGACGGGACCCAGTACTTC
few,TRBD1,TRBJ2-7,TRBV9,CASSTGGYEQYF,TGTGCCAGCAGCACAGGGGGCTACGAGCAGTACTTC
NA,NA,TRBJ1-2,TRBV10-2,CASSEGGPYTF,TGCGCCAGCAGTGAGGGGGGCCCCTACACCTTC
NA,NA,TRBJ2-4,TRBV7-2,CASSLELAMSKNIQYF,TGTGCCAGCAGCTTAGAGCTAGCAATGTCCAAAAACATTCAGTACTTC
NA,NA,TRBJ2-5,TRBV28,CASSQIFTQYF,TGTGCCAGCAGCCAGATATTTACCCAGTACTTC
once,TRBD2,TRBJ2-7,TRBV7-2,CASSLWTSGSYEQYF,TGTGCCAGCAGCTTATGGACTAGCGGGAGCTACGAGCAGTACTTC
NA,NA,TRBJ2-4,TRBV3-1/TRBV3-2,CASSPQAPKNIQYF,TGTGCCAGCAGCCCCCAGGCTCCCAAAAACATTCAGTACTTC
NA,NA,TRBJ1-2,TRBV28,CASSTTGRGYTF,TGTGCCAGCAGTACTACAGGGAGAGGCTACACCTTC
NA,NA,TRBJ1-2,TRBV20-1,CSASAGLSNPGGYTF,TGCAGTGCTAGTGCAGGACTGAGTAACCCGGGGGGCTACACCTTC
NA,NA,TRBJ2-7,TRBV27,CASSRGGQGQFTYEQYF,TGTGCCAGCAGCCGGGGGGGCCAGGGACAGTTTACCTACGAGCAGTACTTC
NA,TRBD2,TRBJ2-2,TRBV6-2/TRBV6-3,CASSYKAGNTGELFF,TGTGCCAGCAGTTATAAAGCGGGAAACACCGGGGAGCTGTTTTTT
NA,NA,TRBJ1-2,TRBV27,CASSLRGGYGYTF,TGTGCCAGCAGTTTAAGGGGAGGCTATGGCTACACCTTC
NA,NA,TRBJ1-1,TRBV11-3,CASSPTFSAPGATEAFF,TGTGCCAGCAGCCCTACCTTCTCCGCCCCTGGGGCCACTGAAGCTTTCTTT
NA,NA,TRBJ1-1,TRBV10-3,CAIKRTANTEAFF,TGTGCCATCAAGAGGACAGCGAACACTGAAGCTTTCTTT
NA,NA,TRBJ1-2,TRBV2,CAILTNGGAEGYTF,TGTGCCATACTCACCAACGGGGGGGCCGAGGGCTACACCTTC
NA,NA,TRBJ2-4,TRBV6-2/TRBV6-3,CASSYPTLGTKNIQYF,TGTGCCAGCAGTTACCCCACACTAGGAACCAAAAACATTCAGTACTTC
NA,TRBD1,TRBJ2-5,TRBV19,CASSQTGTGGRETQYF,TGTGCCAGTAGTCAAACGGGGACAGGGGGCCGAGAGACCCAGTACTTC
NA,NA,TRBJ2-2,TRBV2,CASSPIRGATGELFF,TGTGCCAGCAGTCCCATAAGAGGCGCCACCGGGGAGCTGTTTTTT
many,TRBD2,TRBJ2-7,TRBV19,CASSIDSGGTSGTYEQYF,TGTGCCAGTAGTATAGATAGTGGCGGGACTAGCGGAACCTACGAGCAGTACTTC
once,TRBD1,TRBJ2-4,TRBV24-1,CATSKTGTGEDIQYF,TGTGCCACCAGCAAGACCGGGACAGGGGAGGACATTCAGTACTTC
NA,NA,TRBJ1-1,TRBV19,CASSRGEATEAFF,TGTGCCAGTAGTAGGGGGGAGGCCACTGAAGCTTTCTTT
few,TRBD2,TRBJ2-7,TRBV19,CASSTSGNSYEQYF,TGTGCCAGTAGTACTAGCGGGAATTCCTACGAGCAGTACTTC
NA,TRBD2,TRBJ2-5,TRBV19,CASSSGGSETQYF,TGTGCCAGTAGTAGCGGCGGGAGTGAGACCCAGTACTTC
NA,NA,TRBJ1-6,TRBV2,CASSPRDSYSPLHF,TGTGCCAGCAGTCCCCGAGACAGCTATTCACCCCTCCACTTT
NA,TRBD1,TRBJ1-1,TRBV4-1,CASSQVGLDRGAEAFF,TGCGCCAGCAGCCAAGTCGGATTGGACAGGGGGGCTGAAGCTTTCTTT
NA,TRBD2,TRBJ2-5,TRBV19,CASSINGLAGGPGETQYF,TGTGCCAGTAGTATAAATGGACTAGCGGGAGGGCCGGGAGAGACCCAGTACTTC
NA,NA,TRBJ2-7,TRBV7-9,CASSLRGFYEQYF,TGTGCCAGCAGCTTAAGAGGGTTCTACGAGCAGTACTTC
once,NA,TRBJ2-7,TRBV6-5,CASSYSPRGSLYEQYF,TGTGCCAGCAGTTACTCGCCGCGGGGATCTCTCTACGAGCAGTACTTC
NA,NA,TRBJ1-2,TRBV5-1,CASSLRGAEGYTF,TGCGCCAGCAGCTTACGGGGGGCGGAGGGCTACACCTTC
NA,NA,TRBJ1-5,TRBV6-5,CASRAEWGPNQPQHF,TGTGCCAGCAGGGCAGAGTGGGGGCCGAATCAGCCCCAGCATTTT
NA,TRBD2,TRBJ2-3,TRBV30,CAWSPTGGGTQYF,TGTGCCTGGAGTCCGACGGGCGGGGGTACGCAGTATTTT
NA,TRBD1,TRBJ1-2,TRBV9,CASSVPGQPYGYTF,TGTGCCAGCAGCGTCCCGGGACAGCCTTATGGCTACACCTTC
NA,TRBD1,TRBJ2-7,TRBV6-5,CASSSRTGGSEQYF,TGTGCCAGCAGTTCCCGGACAGGGGGAAGCGAGCAGTACTTC
NA,TRBD1,TRBJ1-2,TRBV5-1,CASSITGGQYGYTF,TGCGCCAGCAGCATTACAGGGGGACAGTATGGCTACACCTTC
NA,TRBD2,TRBJ2-3,TRBV5-4,CASSGPPGLGRDTQYF,TGTGCCAGCAGCGGACCCCCGGGACTAGGACGAGATACGCAGTATTTT
few,NA,TRBJ2-3,TRBV5-4,CASSLERRTQYF,TGTGCCAGCAGCTTGGAACGGAGAACGCAGTATTTT
NA,TRBD2,TRBJ2-7,TRBV7-6,CASSLLRRENSYEQYF,TGTGCCAGCAGCTTACTTCGGCGGGAGAACTCCTACGAGCAGTACTTC
once,NA,TRBJ2-5,TRBV21-1,CASSTDIQETQYF,TGTGCCAGCAGCACCGACATTCAAGAGACCCAGTACTTC
NA,TRBD2,TRBJ2-1,TRBV27,CASRTGTSGSEQFF,TGTGCCAGCAGAACCGGGACTAGCGGGAGTGAGCAGTTCTTC
NA,NA,TRBJ1-4,TRBV5-4,CASSSGQREKLFF,TGTGCCAGCAGCTCAGGACAGCGTGAAAAACTGTTTTTT
NA,NA,TRBJ2-5,TRBV24-1,CATSERTSLKETQYF,TGTGCCACCAGTGAACGTACTAGTTTAAAAGAGACCCAGTACTTC
once,NA,TRBJ2-1,TRBV5-5,CASRIVLRGEQFF,TGTGCCAGCAGGATCGTTTTGAGGGGGGAGCAGTTCTTC
many,NA,TRBJ1-5,TRBV28,CASSPLSRGPGVGNQPQHF,TGTGCCAGCAGTCCCCTATCCAGGGGACCAGGGGTGGGCAATCAGCCCCAGCATTTT
NA,TRBD2,TRBJ2-3,TRBV5-4,CASSRLAGGTDTQYF,TGTGCCAGCAGCCGACTAGCGGGGGGCACAGATACGCAGTATTTT
few,NA,TRBJ2-1,TRBV9,CASSPSTRAGNEQFF,TGTGCCAGCAGCCCCAGTACGCGGGCGGGAAATGAGCAGTTCTTC
few,TRBD1,TRBJ2-1,TRBV28,CASSLKGTGTFF,TGTGCCAGCAGTTTAAAGGGGACAGGGACGTTCTTC
NA,NA,TRBJ1-4,TRBV4-3,CASSQDRVGNEKLFF,TGCGCCAGCAGCCAAGACAGGGTCGGTAATGAAAAACTGTTTTTT
NA,NA,TRBJ2-7,TRBV6-5,CASRPRSISYEQYF,TGTGCCAGCAGGCCACGGAGTATCTCCTACGAGCAGTACTTC
NA,TRBD2,TRBJ2-1,TRBV7-9,CASSFLAGGPNEQFF,TGTGCCAGCAGCTTTCTAGCGGGAGGGCCCAATGAGCAGTTCTTC
NA,NA,TRBJ1-2,TRBV7-2,CASSLTANYGYTF,TGTGCCAGCAGCTTAACTGCTAACTATGGCTACACCTTC
NA,NA,TRBJ1-2,TRBV28,CASSYEDSRGYTF,TGTGCCAGCAGTTATGAGGACAGTCGGGGCTACACCTTC
once,NA,TRBJ2-5,TRBV7-2,CASSLVSGAQETQYF,TGTGCCAGCAGCTTAGTCTCAGGGGCCCAAGAGACCCAGTACTTC
few,TRBD1,TRBJ1-1,TRBV3-1/TRBV3-2,CASSQGQGATEAFF,TGTGCCAGCAGCCAGGGACAGGGGGCGACTGAAGCTTTCTTT
NA,NA,TRBJ2-5,TRBV24-1,CATSDSRARSRWTQYF,TGTGCCACCAGTGATTCTCGAGCACGGTCTCGGTGGACCCAGTACTTC